The subject of this entry is one TCR beta chain. The antigen is unknown. The donors, all healthy, were Caucasians living in Russia, aged roughly 6 to 100. Trimming took 5 bases from V and 1 from J, leaving 8 bases between them. From germline, CDR1 is SQVTM and CDR2 ANQGSEA. This CDR3 has 13 residues. The sample comes from a study of blood T cells in healthy people across ages. Findings and limits, study-wide: A roughly linear fall in TCR beta diversity per million T cells was seen with increasing age. Strongly correlated with naive T cell percentage was TCR beta diversity.

With a J-beta primer mix and a sample-barcoded 5' primer, a second PCR ran about 7 to 12 cycles. Each CDR3 protein is one row after TCRdb ran MiXCR on the 5' RACE reads. The sample includes 850,000 to 1,000,000 distinct CDR3 sequences, just over 50% seen only once; the top ten take around a fifth. J is TRBJ2-2 and V is TRBV29-1; no reliable D call. The origin of this receptor is a woman aged 60-75 years in good health. The source material was blood. The CDR3 sequence is CSVIGKNTGELFF. Here the CDR3 DNA reads TGCAGCGTTATAGGGAAGAACACCGGGGAGCTGTTTTTT.